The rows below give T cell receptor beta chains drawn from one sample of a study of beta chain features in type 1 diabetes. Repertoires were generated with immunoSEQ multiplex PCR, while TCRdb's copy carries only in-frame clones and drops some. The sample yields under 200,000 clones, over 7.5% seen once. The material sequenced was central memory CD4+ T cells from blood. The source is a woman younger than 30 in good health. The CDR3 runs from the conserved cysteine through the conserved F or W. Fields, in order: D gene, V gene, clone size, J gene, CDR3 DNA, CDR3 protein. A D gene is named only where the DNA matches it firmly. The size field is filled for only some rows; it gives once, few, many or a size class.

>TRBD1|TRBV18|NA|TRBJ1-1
TGTGCCAGCTCCGGGGACAGGCAGAACACTGAAGCTTTCTTT
CASSGDRQNTEAFF
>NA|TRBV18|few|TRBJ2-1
TGTGCCAGCTCACTCCTGGACACCAATGAGCAGTTCTTC
CASSLLDTNEQFF
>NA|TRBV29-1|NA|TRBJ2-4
TGCAGCGTGGGCTCAGATCCCCTCTCTGCCATTCAGTACTTC
CSVGSDPLSAIQYF
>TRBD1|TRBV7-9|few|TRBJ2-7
TGTGCCAGCAGCTTTGGGTGGACAGGCTACGAGCAGTACTTC
CASSFGWTGYEQYF
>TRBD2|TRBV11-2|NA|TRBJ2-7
TGTGCCAGCAGCTTAACCGGCGGGGGGGGAACCTACGAGCAGTACTTC
CASSLTGGGGTYEQYF
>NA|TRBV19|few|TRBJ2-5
TGTGCCAGTCGTCAAGCGGGAGAGACCCAGTACTTC
CASRQAGETQYF
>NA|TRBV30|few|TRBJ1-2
TGTGCCTGGAGTTTCGGGGACACCCTTTCCTACACCTTC
CAWSFGDTLSYTF
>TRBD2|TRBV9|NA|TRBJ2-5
TGTGCCAGCAGCGTAGAAGCGGGAGGGCCCGAGACCCAGTACTTC
CASSVEAGGPETQYF
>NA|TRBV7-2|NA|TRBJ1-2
TGTGCCAGCAGTCAAGGACAGTTTCCTGGCTACACCTTC
CASSQGQFPGYTF
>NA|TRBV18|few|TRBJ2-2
TGTGCCAGCTCCCAGGGACTGAACACCGGGGAGCTGTTTTTT
CASSQGLNTGELFF
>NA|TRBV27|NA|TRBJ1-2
TGTGCCAGCAGTTCGTGGAGGGGAGGGGGTGACTATGGCTACACCTTC
CASSSWRGGGDYGYTF
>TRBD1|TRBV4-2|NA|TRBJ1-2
TGTGCCAGCAGCCTGAATCGGGACAGTGGCTACACCTTC
CASSLNRDSGYTF
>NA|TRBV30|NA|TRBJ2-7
TGTGCCTGGAGCTCGGCAGGCTACGAGCAGTACTTC
CAWSSAGYEQYF
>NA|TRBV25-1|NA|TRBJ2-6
TGTGCCAGCGCCACAGGTGTCTACTCTGGGGCCAACGTCCTGACTTTC
CASATGVYSGANVLTF
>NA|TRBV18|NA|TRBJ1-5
TGTGCCAGCTCACCCCGACAGGATCAGCCCCAGCATTTT
CASSPRQDQPQHF
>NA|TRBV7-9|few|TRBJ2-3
TGTGCCAGCAGCTTGACTAGGCCGGCGGTAGATACGCAGTATTTT
CASSLTRPAVDTQYF
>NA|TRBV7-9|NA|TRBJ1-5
TGTGCCAGCAGCCCCCCGGGGGGGGCCCCCAATCAGCCCCAGCATTTT
CASSPPGGAPNQPQHF
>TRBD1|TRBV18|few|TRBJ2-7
TGTGCCAGCTCACCACTGGGACAGGGTAACGAGCAGTACTTC
CASSPLGQGNEQYF